A selection of T cell receptor beta chains follows, all from one sample in a study of shared clonotypes between healthy human individuals. Method: immunoSEQ multiplex PCR; TCRdb's copy keeps in-frame clones and lacks some. The sample holds some 2,100,000 clones, approximately 94% seen once. Sequencing used naive CD8+ T cells from PBMCs. The receptors come from a man younger than 35 in good health. Some clones in this sample may be carry-over from other donors' samples. Each CDR3 is given with its conserved first and last residue. D genes are given only for firm matches. Size values are once, few and many counts, or a class for expanded clones, and some rows have none.

size: NA
V: TRBV9
J: TRBJ2-1
D: TRBD2
CDR3: CASSLAGGYNEQFF

size: NA
V: TRBV6-5
J: TRBJ2-1
D: TRBD2
CDR3: CASSYSGLAGGHEQFF

size: NA
V: TRBV28
J: TRBJ1-2
D: NA
CDR3: CASSLLRVSYGYTF

size: NA
V: TRBV27
J: TRBJ2-7
D: TRBD1
CDR3: CASSLSYRGSTYEQYF

size: NA
V: TRBV27
J: TRBJ1-4
D: TRBD1
CDR3: CASSARQGVTLTNEKLFF

size: NA
V: TRBV7-9
J: TRBJ2-1
D: NA
CDR3: CASSPLMGDEQFF

size: NA
V: TRBV5-1
J: TRBJ2-7
D: NA
CDR3: CASSLASGSYEQYF

size: NA
V: TRBV27
J: TRBJ2-2
D: TRBD2
CDR3: CASISLSGGRWAGELFF

size: NA
V: TRBV28
J: TRBJ1-4
D: NA
CDR3: CASSWQPRDLRLEKLFF

size: NA
V: TRBV5-6
J: TRBJ2-5
D: NA
CDR3: CASSPQTARFQETQYF

size: NA
V: TRBV5-4
J: TRBJ2-7
D: TRBD2
CDR3: CASSQIAGDRPSYEQYF

size: NA
V: TRBV28
J: TRBJ1-2
D: NA
CDR3: CASSYDRRYGYTF

size: NA
V: TRBV9
J: TRBJ2-7
D: NA
CDR3: CASSGPGRAYEQYF

size: NA
V: TRBV7-9
J: TRBJ2-6
D: NA
CDR3: CASSLGPLSSGANVLTF

size: NA
V: TRBV19
J: TRBJ1-5
D: TRBD1
CDR3: CASSIWTGNSNQPQHF

size: NA
V: TRBV28
J: TRBJ2-2
D: TRBD2
CDR3: CASSSPGLEIGELFF

size: NA
V: TRBV4-3
J: TRBJ2-3
D: TRBD2
CDR3: CASSQGLIATSGSDGTDTQYF

size: NA
V: TRBV28
J: TRBJ2-1
D: TRBD2
CDR3: CASIISGMASYNEQFF

size: once
V: TRBV7-6
J: TRBJ2-3
D: NA
CDR3: CASSFQVRGTDTQYF

size: NA
V: TRBV4-1
J: TRBJ2-2
D: NA
CDR3: CASSQKGNTGELFF

size: NA
V: TRBV11-2
J: TRBJ2-7
D: NA
CDR3: CASSFAGGNEQYF

size: NA
V: TRBV4-3
J: TRBJ2-3
D: NA
CDR3: CASSQGRTGGDTQYF

size: few
V: TRBV27
J: TRBJ2-7
D: NA
CDR3: CASSPGTSYEQYF

size: NA
V: TRBV7-8
J: TRBJ2-7
D: NA
CDR3: CASSSITADYSYEQYF

size: few
V: TRBV30
J: TRBJ1-1
D: NA
CDR3: CAWSVMENTEAFF

size: NA
V: TRBV27
J: TRBJ1-2
D: TRBD1
CDR3: CASSLIRGLGYTF

size: NA
V: TRBV29-1
J: TRBJ2-3
D: TRBD1
CDR3: CSVDRQGSMVDTQYF

size: NA
V: TRBV5-1
J: TRBJ2-7
D: TRBD2
CDR3: CASSLGLAGGYEQYF

size: NA
V: TRBV7-9
J: TRBJ1-1
D: TRBD1
CDR3: CASTPPTGGKDTEAFF

size: NA
V: TRBV18
J: TRBJ2-7
D: TRBD2
CDR3: CASSLGTISYEQYF

size: NA
V: TRBV27
J: TRBJ2-3
D: NA
CDR3: CASSLGTYRGTQYF

size: NA
V: TRBV4-1
J: TRBJ2-5
D: TRBD2
CDR3: CASSQTSEVTQYF